This T cell receptor beta chain was obtained from a study of identical twins. Study findings and constraints: Monozygotic twin pairs showed more out-of-frame TCR alpha sharing than models estimated.

Template switching added a universal primer binding site, and final cDNA carried unique molecular identifiers. MiXCR was run by TCRdb on the 5' RACE reads, yielding one entry per CDR3 protein. The data show a few hundred thousand distinct CDR3 sequences, about 8% seen once. J was trimmed by 1 base and V by 4 bases; bases with no gene match: 5. Germline V gene data show CDR1 as MGHRA and CDR2 as YSYEKL. The CDR3 runs to 15 residues. Points on this clonotype: No antigen is known for it.

This sample was also put to use in a study of yellow fever vaccine responses in identical twins.

The chain joins TRBV4-1 to TRBJ2-3, with 7 bases that match TRBD2. Source material: CD8+ T cells sorted from blood. The TCR sequence derives from a woman between 18 and 29 years old in good health. CDR3 sequence reads: CASSLRGRGTDTQYF. Written as DNA, the CDR3 is TGCGCCAGCAGCCTCCGGGGGAGGGGCACAGATACGCAGTATTTT.